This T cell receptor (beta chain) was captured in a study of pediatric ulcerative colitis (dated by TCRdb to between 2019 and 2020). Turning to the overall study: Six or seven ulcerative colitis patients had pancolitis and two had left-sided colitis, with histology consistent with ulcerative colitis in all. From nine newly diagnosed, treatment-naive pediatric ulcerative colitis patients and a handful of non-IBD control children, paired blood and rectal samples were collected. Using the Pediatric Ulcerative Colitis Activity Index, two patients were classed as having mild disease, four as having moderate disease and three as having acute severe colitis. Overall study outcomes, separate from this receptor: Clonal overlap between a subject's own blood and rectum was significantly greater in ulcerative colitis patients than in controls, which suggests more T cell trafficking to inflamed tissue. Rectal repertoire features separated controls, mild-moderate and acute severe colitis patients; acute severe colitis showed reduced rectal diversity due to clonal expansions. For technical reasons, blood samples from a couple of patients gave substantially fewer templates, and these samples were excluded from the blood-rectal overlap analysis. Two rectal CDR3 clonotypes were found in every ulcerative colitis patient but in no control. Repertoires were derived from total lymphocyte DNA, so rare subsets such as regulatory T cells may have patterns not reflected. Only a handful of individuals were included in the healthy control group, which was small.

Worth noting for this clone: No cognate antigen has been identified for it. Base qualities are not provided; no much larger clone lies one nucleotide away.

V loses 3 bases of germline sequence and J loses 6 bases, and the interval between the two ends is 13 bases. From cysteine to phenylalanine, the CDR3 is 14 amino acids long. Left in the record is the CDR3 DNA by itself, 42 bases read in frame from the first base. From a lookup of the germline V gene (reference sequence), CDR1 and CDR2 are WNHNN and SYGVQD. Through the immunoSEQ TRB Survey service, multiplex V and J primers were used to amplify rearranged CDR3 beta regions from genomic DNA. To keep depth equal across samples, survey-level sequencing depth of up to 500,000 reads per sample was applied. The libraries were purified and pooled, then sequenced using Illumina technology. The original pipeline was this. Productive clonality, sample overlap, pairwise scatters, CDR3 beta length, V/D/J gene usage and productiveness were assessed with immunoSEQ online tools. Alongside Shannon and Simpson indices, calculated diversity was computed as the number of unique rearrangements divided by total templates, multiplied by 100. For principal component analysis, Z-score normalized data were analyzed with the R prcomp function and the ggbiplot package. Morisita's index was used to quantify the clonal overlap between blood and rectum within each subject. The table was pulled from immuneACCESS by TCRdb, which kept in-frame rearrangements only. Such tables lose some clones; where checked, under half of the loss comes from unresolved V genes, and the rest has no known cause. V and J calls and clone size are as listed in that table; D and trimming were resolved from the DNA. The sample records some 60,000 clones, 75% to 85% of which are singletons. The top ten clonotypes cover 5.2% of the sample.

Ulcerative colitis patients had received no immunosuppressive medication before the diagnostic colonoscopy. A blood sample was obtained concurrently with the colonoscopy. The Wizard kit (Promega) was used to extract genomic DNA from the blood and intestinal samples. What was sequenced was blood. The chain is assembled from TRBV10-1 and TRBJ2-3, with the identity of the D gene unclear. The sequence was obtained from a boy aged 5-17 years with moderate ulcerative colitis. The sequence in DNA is TGCGCCAGCAGTGATGGGCTAGACTCGGATACGCAGTATTTT. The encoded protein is CASSDGLDSDTQYF.